This TCR beta chain was profiled in a study of T cell repertoires in cytomegalovirus infection. Points from the study as a whole: Ex vivo, HLA-C-restricted CMV-specific TCR beta clonotypes prevailed over the rest of the response.

The table lists this clonotype with a count of one. The antigen is undetermined. A single record per CDR3 protein comes from TCRdb applying MiXCR to the reads. The sample includes roughly 150,000 distinct CDR3 sequences, 23% of them seen just once. CDR1 is DFQATT and CDR2 is SNEGSKA in the germline V gene (reference sequence). The length of the CDR3 is 15 residues. J is TRBJ1-1 and V is TRBV20-1; 10 positions agree with TRBD1. What was sequenced was PBMCs. The TCR sequence derives from a human donor in good health (CMV status not recorded). Some clones in this sample may be carry-over from other donors' samples. The CDR3 DNA sequence: TGCAGCTATAGACAGGGGGCCCAACAGAACACTGAAGCTTTCTTT. Translation gives CSYRQGAQQNTEAFF.